Listed below are T cell receptor beta chains from one sample, sequenced in a study of T-cell memory formation after mild COVID-19. TCRdb reprocessed the 5' RACE reads via MiXCR and lists one record per CDR3 protein. The table has tens of thousands of distinct CDR3 sequences, about 13% seen once. Sequences were obtained from PBMCs or a T cell subset sorted from them (not recorded which). These receptors were taken from an adult woman who had mild COVID-19 (a few samples of this study predate the infection). Cell type and time point are not known. CDR3s include the opening cysteine and the closing phenylalanine or tryptophan. D genes are given only for firm matches. Clone sizes are given selectively: once, few, many, or a class where the clone is expanded.

d_call,clone_size,v_call,j_call,cdr3_aa,cdr3_nt
TRBD1,.,TRBV27,TRBJ2-7,CASRPGQGRDEQYF,TGTGCCAGCAGACCGGGACAGGGGCGTGACGAGCAGTACTTC
TRBD2,many,TRBV12-3/TRBV12-4,TRBJ2-5,CASSFSTSGRANQETQYF,TGTGCCAGCAGTTTTTCAACTAGCGGGAGGGCTAACCAAGAGACCCAGTACTTC
.,few,TRBV9,TRBJ2-5,CASSVEGGETQYF,TGTGCCAGCAGCGTAGAGGGTGGAGAGACCCAGTACTTC
.,few,TRBV7-9,TRBJ2-1,CASSSGPTYNEQFF,TGTGCCAGCAGCTCGGGCCCTACCTACAATGAGCAGTTCTTC
TRBD1,few,TRBV5-6,TRBJ2-1,CASSLGTGGNEQFF,TGTGCCAGCAGCTTGGGGACAGGGGGCAATGAGCAGTTCTTC
.,.,TRBV12-3/TRBV12-4,TRBJ2-5,CASSLFRETQYF,TGTGCCAGCAGTTTATTCCGTGAGACCCAGTACTTC
TRBD2,.,TRBV6-2/TRBV6-3,TRBJ2-3,CASSYSRISGTIDDTQYF,TGTGCCAGCAGTTACTCTCGCATTAGCGGGACGATTGATGATACGCAGTATTTT
.,.,TRBV12-3/TRBV12-4,TRBJ2-3,CASSSPLKGTQYF,TGTGCCAGCAGTTCCCCCCTAAAGGGGACGCAGTATTTT
.,few,TRBV6-2/TRBV6-3,TRBJ1-1,CASSYGAGSMNTEAFF,TGTGCCAGCAGTTATGGAGCCGGTTCCATGAACACTGAAGCTTTCTTT
.,many,TRBV6-5,TRBJ1-1,CASKKGSWAFF,TGTGCCAGCAAAAAGGGGTCATGGGCTTTCTTT